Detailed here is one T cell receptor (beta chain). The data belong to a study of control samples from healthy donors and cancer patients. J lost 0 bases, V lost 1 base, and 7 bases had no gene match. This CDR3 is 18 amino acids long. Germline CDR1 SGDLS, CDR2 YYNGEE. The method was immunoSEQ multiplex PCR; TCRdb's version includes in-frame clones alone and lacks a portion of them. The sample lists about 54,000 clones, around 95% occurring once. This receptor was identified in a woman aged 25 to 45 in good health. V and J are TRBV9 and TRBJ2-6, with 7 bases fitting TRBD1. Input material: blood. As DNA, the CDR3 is TGTGCCAGCAGCGTACCCGGGACAGACCGCTCTGGGGCCAACGTCCTGACTTTC. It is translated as CASSVPGTDRSGANVLTF.